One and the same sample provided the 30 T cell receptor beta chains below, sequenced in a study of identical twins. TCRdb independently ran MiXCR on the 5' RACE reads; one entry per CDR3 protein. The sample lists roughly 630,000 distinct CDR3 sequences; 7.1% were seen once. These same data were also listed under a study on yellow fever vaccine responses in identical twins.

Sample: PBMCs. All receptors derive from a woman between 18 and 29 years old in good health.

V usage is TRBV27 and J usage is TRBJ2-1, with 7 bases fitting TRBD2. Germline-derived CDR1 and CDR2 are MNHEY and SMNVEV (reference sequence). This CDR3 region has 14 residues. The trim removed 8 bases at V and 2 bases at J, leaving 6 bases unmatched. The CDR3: CASAWEGTYNEQFF. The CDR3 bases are TGTGCCAGCGCGTGGGAGGGCACCTACAATGAGCAGTTCTTC.

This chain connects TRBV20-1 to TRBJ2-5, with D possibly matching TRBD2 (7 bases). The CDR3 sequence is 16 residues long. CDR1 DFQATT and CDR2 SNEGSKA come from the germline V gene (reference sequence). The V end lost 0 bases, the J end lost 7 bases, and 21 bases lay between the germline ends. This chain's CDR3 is CSARDPWGGGPGTQYF. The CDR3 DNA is TGCAGTGCTAGAGATCCTTGGGGCGGGGGCCCGGGGACCCAGTACTTC.

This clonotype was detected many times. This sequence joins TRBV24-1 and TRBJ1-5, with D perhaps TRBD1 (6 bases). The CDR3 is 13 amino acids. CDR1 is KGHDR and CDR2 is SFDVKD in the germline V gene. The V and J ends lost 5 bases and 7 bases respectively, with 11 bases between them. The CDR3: CATSGTRGQPQHF. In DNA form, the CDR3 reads TGTGCCACCAGTGGCACCAGGGGCCAGCCCCAGCATTTT.

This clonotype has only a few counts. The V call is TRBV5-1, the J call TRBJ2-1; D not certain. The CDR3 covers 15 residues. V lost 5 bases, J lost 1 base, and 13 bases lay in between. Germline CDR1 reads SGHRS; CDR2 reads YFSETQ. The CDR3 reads CASRTAFQSYNEQFF. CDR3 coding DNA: TGCGCCAGCAGAACGGCGTTTCAGTCCTACAATGAGCAGTTCTTC.

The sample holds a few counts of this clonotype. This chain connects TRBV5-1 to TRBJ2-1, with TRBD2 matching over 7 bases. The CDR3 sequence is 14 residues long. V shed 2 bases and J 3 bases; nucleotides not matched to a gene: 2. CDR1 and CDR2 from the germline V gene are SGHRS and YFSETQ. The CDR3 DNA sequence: TGCGCCAGCAGCTTCCTAGCGGACTACAATGAGCAGTTCTTC. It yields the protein CASSFLADYNEQFF.

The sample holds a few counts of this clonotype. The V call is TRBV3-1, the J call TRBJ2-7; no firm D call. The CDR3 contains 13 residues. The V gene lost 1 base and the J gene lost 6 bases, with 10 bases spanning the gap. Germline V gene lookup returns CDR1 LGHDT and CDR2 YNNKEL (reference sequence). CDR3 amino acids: CASSQGTVSEQYV. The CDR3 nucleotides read TGTGCCAGCAGCCAAGGTACGGTTTCCGAGCAGTACGTC.

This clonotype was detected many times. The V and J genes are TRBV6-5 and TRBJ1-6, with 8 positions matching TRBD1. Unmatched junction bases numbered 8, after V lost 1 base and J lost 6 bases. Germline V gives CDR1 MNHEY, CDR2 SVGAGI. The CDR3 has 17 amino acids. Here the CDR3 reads CASSYWTGLTFNSPLHF. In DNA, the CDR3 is TGTGCCAGCAGTTACTGGACAGGGCTTACCTTTAATTCACCCCTCCACTTT.

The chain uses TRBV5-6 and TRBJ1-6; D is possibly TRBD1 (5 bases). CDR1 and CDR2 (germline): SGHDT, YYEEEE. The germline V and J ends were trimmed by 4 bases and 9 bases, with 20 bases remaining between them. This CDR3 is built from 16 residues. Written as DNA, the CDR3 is TGTGCCAGCAGCCCCGCGGGGGGGATGTATTTTTCACCCCTCCACTTT. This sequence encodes CASSPAGGMYFSPLHF. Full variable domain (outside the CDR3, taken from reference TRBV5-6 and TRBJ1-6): DAGVTQSPTHLIKTRGQQVTLRCSPKSGHDTVSWYQQALGQGPQFIFQYYEEEERQRGNFPDRFSGHQFPNYSSELNVNALLLGDSALYLCASSPAGGMYFSPLHFGNGTRLTVT.

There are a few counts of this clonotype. The CDR3 DNA reads TGTGCCAGCAGCACCAGGGGGAGCTCCTACAATGAGCAGTTCTTC. Encoded protein: CASSTRGSSYNEQFF. This chain joins TRBV27 and TRBJ2-1, with TRBD1 matching over 7 bases. The germline CDR1 and CDR2 sequences are MNHEY and SMNVEV (reference sequence). The CDR3 sequence is 15 residues long. J gave up 0 bases and V 6 bases, and 5 bases lay outside the gene matches.

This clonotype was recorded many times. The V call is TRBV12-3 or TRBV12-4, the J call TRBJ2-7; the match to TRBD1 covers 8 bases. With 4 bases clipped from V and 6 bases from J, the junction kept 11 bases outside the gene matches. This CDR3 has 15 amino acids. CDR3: CASSSWTGSLGEQYF. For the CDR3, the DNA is TGTGCCAGCAGTTCCTGGACAGGGTCCTTAGGCGAGCAGTACTTC.

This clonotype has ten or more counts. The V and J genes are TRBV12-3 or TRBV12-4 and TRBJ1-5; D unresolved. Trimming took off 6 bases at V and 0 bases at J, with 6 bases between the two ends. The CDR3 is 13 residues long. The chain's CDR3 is CASSYNSNQPQHF. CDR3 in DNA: TGTGCCAGCAGCTACAATAGCAATCAGCCCCAGCATTTT.

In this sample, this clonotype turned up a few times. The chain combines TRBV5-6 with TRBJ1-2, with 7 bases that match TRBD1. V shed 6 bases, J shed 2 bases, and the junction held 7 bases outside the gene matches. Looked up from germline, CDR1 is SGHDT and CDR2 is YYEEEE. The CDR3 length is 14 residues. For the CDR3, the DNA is TGTGCCAGCATCCAGACAGGGCCCAACTATGGCTACACCTTC. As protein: CASIQTGPNYGYTF. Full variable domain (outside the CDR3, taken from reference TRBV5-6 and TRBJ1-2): DAGVTQSPTHLIKTRGQQVTLRCSPKSGHDTVSWYQQALGQGPQFIFQYYEEEERQRGNFPDRFSGHQFPNYSSELNVNALLLGDSALYLCASIQTGPNYGYTFGSGTRLTVV.

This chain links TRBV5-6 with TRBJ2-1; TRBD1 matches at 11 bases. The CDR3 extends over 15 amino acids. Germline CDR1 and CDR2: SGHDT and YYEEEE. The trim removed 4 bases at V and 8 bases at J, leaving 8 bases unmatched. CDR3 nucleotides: TGTGCCAGCAGCCTAGGACAGGGGGCGCGGGATGAGCAGTTCTTC. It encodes CASSLGQGARDEQFF.

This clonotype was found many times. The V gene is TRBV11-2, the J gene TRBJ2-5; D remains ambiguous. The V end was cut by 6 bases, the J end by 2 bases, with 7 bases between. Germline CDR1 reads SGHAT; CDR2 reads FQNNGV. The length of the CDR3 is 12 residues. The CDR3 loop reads CASRGLQETQYF. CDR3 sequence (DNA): TGTGCCAGCAGAGGGTTACAAGAGACCCAGTACTTC.

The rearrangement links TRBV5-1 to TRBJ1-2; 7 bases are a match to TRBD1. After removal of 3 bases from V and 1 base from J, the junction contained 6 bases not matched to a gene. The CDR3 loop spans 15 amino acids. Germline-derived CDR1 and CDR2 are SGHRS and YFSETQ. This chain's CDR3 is CASSSGQLYNYGYTF. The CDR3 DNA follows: TGCGCCAGCAGCTCGGGACAGCTTTATAACTATGGCTACACCTTC.

The CDR3 spells CATSRDSEGREQYF. The DNA of the CDR3 is TGTGCCACCAGCAGAGATTCCGAGGGGAGGGAGCAGTACTTC. V is TRBV15 and J is TRBJ2-7; perhaps TRBD2 as D (6 bases). Germline assignment: CDR1 LNHNV and CDR2 YYDKDF (reference sequence). The CDR3 consists of 14 residues. V shed 0 bases and J shed 7 bases, with 13 bases lying between them.

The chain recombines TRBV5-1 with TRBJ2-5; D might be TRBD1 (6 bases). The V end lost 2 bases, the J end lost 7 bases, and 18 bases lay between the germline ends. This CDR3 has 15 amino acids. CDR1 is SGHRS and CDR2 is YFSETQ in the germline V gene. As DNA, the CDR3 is TGCGCCAGCAGCTTAACGACAGGCTCTTACGGGACCCAGTACTTC. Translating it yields CASSLTTGSYGTQYF.

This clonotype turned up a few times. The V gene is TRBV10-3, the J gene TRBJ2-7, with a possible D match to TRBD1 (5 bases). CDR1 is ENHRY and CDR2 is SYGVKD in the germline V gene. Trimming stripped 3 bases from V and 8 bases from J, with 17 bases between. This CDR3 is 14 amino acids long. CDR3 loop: CAISDHQRGRQQYF. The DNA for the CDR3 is TGTGCCATCAGTGACCATCAAAGGGGCAGACAGCAGTACTTC.

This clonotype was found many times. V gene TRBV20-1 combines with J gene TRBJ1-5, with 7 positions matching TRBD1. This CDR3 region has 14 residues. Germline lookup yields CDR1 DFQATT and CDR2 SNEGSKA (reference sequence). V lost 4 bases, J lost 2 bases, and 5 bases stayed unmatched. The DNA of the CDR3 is TGCAGTGCTAATTTCGGGACAGGCAATCAGCCCCAGCATTTT. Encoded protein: CSANFGTGNQPQHF.

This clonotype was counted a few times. The CDR3 DNA is TGTGCCAGCAGCGAACCTGACTTGGGAGATACGCAGTATTTT. Amino acid sequence: CASSEPDLGDTQYF. The V gene is TRBV2, the J gene TRBJ2-3; D is unclear. The germline V gene encodes CDR1 SNHLY and CDR2 FYNNEI. The V end was cut by 6 bases, the J end by 5 bases, with 15 bases between. The CDR3 consists of 14 residues.

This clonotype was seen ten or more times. The CDR3 here is CASTLDRGTDTQYF. CDR3 DNA: TGTGCCAGCACCCTGGACAGGGGCACAGATACGCAGTATTTT. This sequence joins TRBV12-3 or TRBV12-4 and TRBJ2-3; 8 bases map to TRBD1. The CDR3 extends over 14 amino acids. Losses at the gene ends were 7 bases for V and 1 base for J; bases not matched to a gene: 4.

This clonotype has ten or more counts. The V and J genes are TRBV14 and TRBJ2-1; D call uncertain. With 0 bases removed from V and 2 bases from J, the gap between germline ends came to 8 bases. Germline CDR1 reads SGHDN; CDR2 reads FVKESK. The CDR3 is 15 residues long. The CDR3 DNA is TGTGCCAGCAGCCAAGAGTACAAGACCTACAATGAGCAGTTCTTC. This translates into CASSQEYKTYNEQFF.

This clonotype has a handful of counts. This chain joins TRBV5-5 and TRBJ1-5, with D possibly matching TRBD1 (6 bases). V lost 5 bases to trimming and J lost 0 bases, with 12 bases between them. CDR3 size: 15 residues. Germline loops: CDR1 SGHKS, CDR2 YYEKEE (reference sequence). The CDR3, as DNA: TGTGCCAGCAGAGAAGGACAGATTAGCAATCAGCCCCAGCATTTT. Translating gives CASREGQISNQPQHF.

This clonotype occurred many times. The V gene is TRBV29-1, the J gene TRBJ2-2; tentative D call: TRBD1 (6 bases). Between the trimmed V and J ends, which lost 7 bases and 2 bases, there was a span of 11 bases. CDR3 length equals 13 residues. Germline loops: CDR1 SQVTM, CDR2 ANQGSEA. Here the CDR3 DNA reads TGCAGCGCAACGGACAGAAACACCGGGGAGCTGTTTTTT. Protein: CSATDRNTGELFF.

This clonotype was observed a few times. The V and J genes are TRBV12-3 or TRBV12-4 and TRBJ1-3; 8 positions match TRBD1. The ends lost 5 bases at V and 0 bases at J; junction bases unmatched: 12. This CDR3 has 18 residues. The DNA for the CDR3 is TGTGCCAGCAGTGCACGCACCGGGACAGGAGCCTCTGGAAACACCATATATTTT. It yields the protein CASSARTGTGASGNTIYF.

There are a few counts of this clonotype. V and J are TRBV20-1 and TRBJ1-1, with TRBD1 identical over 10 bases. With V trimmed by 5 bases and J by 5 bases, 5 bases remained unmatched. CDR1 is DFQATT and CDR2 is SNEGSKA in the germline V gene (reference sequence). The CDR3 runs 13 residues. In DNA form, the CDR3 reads TGCAGTGCTCCTGGACAGGGGGTAACTGAAGCTTTCTTT. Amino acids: CSAPGQGVTEAFF.

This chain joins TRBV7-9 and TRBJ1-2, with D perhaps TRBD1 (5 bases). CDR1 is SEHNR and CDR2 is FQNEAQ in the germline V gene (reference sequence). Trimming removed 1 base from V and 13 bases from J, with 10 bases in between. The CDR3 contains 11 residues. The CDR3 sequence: CASSLGRAPTF. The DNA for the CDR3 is TGTGCCAGCAGCTTAGGCAGGGCTCCCACCTTC.

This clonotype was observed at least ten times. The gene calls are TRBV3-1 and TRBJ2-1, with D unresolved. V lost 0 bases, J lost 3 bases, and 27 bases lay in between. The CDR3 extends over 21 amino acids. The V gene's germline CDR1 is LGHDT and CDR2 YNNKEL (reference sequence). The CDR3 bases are TGTGCCAGCAGCCAAGATAGCCGCTGGTTCCCATCGGAATGGCTCTACAATGAGCAGTTCTTC. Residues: CASSQDSRWFPSEWLYNEQFF.

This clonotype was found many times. CDR3 loop: CASSFREGSPSGNTIYF. In DNA, the CDR3 is TGTGCCAGCAGCTTTAGGGAAGGGAGTCCATCTGGAAACACCATATATTTT. The chain recombines TRBV7-9 with TRBJ1-3; D unclear. V lost 3 bases and J 1 base, leaving 16 bases between the germline ends. Germline V lookup: CDR1 SEHNR, CDR2 FQNEAQ (reference sequence). CDR3 length equals 17 residues. The full variable domain, completed using reference TRBV7-9 and TRBJ1-3, is DTGVSQNPRHKITKRGQNVTFRCDPISEHNRLYWYRQTLGQGPEFLTYFQNEAQLEKSRLLSDRFSAERPKGSFSTLEIQRTEQGDSAMYLCASSFREGSPSGNTIYFGEGSWLTVV.

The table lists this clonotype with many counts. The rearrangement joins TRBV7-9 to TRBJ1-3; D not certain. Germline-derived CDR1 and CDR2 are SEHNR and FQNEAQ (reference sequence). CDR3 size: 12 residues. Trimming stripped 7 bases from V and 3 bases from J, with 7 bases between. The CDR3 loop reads CASTLFGNTIYF. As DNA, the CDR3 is TGTGCCAGCACCCTCTTTGGAAACACCATATATTTT. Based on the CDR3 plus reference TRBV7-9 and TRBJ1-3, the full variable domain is DTGVSQNPRHKITKRGQNVTFRCDPISEHNRLYWYRQTLGQGPEFLTYFQNEAQLEKSRLLSDRFSAERPKGSFSTLEIQRTEQGDSAMYLCASTLFGNTIYFGEGSWLTVV.